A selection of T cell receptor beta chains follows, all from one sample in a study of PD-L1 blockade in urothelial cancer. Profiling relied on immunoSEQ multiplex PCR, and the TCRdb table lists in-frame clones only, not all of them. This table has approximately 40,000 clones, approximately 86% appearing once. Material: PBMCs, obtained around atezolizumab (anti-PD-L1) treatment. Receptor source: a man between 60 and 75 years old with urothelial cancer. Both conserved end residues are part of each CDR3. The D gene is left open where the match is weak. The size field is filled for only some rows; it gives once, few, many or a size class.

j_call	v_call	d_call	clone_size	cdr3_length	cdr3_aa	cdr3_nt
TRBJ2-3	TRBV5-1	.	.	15	CASSLETGVADTQYF	TGCGCCAGCAGCTTGGAGACGGGAGTGGCGGATACGCAGTATTTT
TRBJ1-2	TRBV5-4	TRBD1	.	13	CASTGTGGGGYTF	TGTGCCAGCACAGGGACAGGGGGCGGGGGCTACACCTTC
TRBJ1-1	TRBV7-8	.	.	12	CASSTQPPGAFF	TGTGCCAGCAGCACTCAACCCCCTGGAGCTTTCTTT
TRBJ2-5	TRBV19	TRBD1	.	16	CASSNGQAPSQETQYF	TGTGCCAGTAGTAACGGACAGGCGCCGTCCCAAGAGACCCAGTACTTC
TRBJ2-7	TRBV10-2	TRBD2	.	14	CASGLAGGNYEQYF	TGCGCCAGCGGTTTAGCGGGAGGAAATTACGAGCAGTACTTC
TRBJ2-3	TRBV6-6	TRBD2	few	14	CASRGTSGTDTQYF	TGTGCCAGCAGAGGGACTAGCGGCACAGATACGCAGTATTTT
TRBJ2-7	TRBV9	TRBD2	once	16	CASSPYLGGGSYEQYF	TGTGCCAGCAGCCCGTACCTGGGCGGGGGCTCCTACGAGCAGTACTTC
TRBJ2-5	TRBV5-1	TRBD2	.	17	CASSLGLLAGGQETQYF	TGCGCCAGCAGCTTGGGTCTACTAGCGGGAGGGCAAGAGACCCAGTACTTC
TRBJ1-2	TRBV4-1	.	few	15	CASSQEWAGNYGYTF	TGCGCCAGCAGCCAAGAGTGGGCAGGGAACTATGGCTACACCTTC
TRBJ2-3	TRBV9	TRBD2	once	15	CASSVVAGVTDTQYF	TGTGCCAGCAGCGTAGTAGCGGGGGTCACAGATACGCAGTATTTT
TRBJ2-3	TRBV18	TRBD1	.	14	CASSRGPGTDTQYF	TGTGCCAGCTCAAGGGGGCCTGGTACAGATACGCAGTATTTT
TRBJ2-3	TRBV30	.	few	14	CACRSVGAPDTQYF	TGTGCCTGTAGATCGGTGGGCGCCCCGGATACGCAGTATTTT
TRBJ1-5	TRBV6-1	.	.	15	CASSPPGGGIQPQHF	TGTGCCAGCAGTCCTCCTGGGGGGGGGATCCAGCCCCAGCATTTT